These T cell receptor beta chains were read from a single sample in a study of T cells after posttransplantation cyclophosphamide. Profiling relied on immunoSEQ multiplex PCR, and the TCRdb table lists in-frame clones only, not all of them. The data hold more than 60,000 clones, with 93% observed a single time. The sample consisted of PBMCs. The receptors stem from a woman between 25 and 40 years old in good health and a related stem cell transplant donor. Each CDR3 is given with its conserved first and last residue.

length	V	CDR3
16	TRBV11-2	CASRPPWGATNEKLFF
12	TRBV28	CASSPGTETQYF
13	TRBV14	CASSRGRGEKLFF
16	TRBV19	CASSITRRGKRAEAFF
16	TRBV27	CASSPLDSGFPDTQYF
13	TRBV5-6	CASTGGDNYGYTF
16	TRBV9	CASSVRKAGAYNEQFF
17	TRBV2	CASNRDRGRFIYNEQFF
16	TRBV4-3	CASSQDRGIVSSPLHF
12	TRBV6-6	CASSYLYRPLHF
15	TRBV2	CASKKGGRGGYEQYF
16	TRBV28	CASSLLAGGTQETQYF
16	TRBV7-6	CASSYPRGALNNEQFF
14	TRBV19	CASNIRGGDQPQHF
16	TRBV6-5	CASSYGVGGSNTEAFF
16	TRBV5-5	CASSLGYGAGNQPQHF
16	TRBV6-6	CASRQGESSYNSPLHF
12	TRBV2	CASSRISYEQYF
13	TRBV18	CASSQDRNTEAFF
15	TRBV6-1	CASSEQGGIPNEQFF
18	TRBV18	CASSPRGSWTGNTGELFF
16	TRBV28	CASSFFGQRGIQPQHF
17	TRBV6-1	CASSEARVGRLTDTQYF
13	TRBV14	CASSPRNTGELFF
15	TRBV7-9	CASSFRTGAVSSYTF
16	TRBV7-6	CASSYGDGANTGELFF
14	TRBV27	CASSPLVNLETQYF
16	TRBV19	CASSIGDRGKSYEQYF
12	TRBV6-5	CASSYQGSPLHF
16	TRBV11-3	CASSLRGQGARETQYF
15	TRBV18	CASSPGARSGNTIYF
15	TRBV5-1	CASSYSVQGGKTQYF
10	TRBV9	CASSVTGYTF
16	TRBV7-2	CASSVTVGGLGQPQHF
15	TRBV28	CASSKRDREHRKLFF
15	TRBV6-1	CATSKTGTSYNEQFF
18	TRBV6-7	CASSYCLGTGASTDTQYF
13	TRBV6-5	CASSYSTGPTQYF
11	TRBV5-1	CASSPGGQQYF
11	TRBV10-3	CAIRMNTEAFF
14	TRBV19	CASSMAPENEKLFF
17	TRBV19	CASRRHRQSGRNTEAFF
11	TRBV5-4	CASSLGTEAFF
15	TRBV6-5	CASSYSGQGNQPQHF
13	TRBV30	CAWSVSGNQPQHF
15	TRBV7-6	CASSPGQGLNTEAFF
14	TRBV28	CASGEGGANTEAFF
13	TRBV29-1	CSVATGQHYGYTF